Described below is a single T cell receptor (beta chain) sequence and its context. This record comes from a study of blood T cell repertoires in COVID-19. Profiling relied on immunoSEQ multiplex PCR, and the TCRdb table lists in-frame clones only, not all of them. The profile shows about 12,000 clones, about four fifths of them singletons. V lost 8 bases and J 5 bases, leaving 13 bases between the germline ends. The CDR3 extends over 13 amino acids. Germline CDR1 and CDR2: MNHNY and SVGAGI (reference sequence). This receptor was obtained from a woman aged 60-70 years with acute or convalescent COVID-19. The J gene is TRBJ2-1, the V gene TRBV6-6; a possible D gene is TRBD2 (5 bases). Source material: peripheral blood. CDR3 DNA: TGTGCCAGCGCCGGGGTGGAGAACAATGAGCAGTTCTTC. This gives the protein CASAGVENNEQFF.